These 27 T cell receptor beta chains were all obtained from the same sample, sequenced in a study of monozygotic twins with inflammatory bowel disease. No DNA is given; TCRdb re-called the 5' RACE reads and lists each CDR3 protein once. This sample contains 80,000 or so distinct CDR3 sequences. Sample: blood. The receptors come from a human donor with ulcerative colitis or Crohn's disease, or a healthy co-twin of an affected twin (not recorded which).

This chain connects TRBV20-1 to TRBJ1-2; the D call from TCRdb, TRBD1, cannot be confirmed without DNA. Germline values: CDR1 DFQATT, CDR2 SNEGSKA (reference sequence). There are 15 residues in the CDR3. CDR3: CSAWVETESRYGYTF.

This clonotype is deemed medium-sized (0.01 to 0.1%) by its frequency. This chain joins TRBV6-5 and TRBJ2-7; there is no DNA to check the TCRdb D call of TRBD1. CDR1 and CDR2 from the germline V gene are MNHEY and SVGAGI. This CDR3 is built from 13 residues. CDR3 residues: CASTFTQGSEQYF.

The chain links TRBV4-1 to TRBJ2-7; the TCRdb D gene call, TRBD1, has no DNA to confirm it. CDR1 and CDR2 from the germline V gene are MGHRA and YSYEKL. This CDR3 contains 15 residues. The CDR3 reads CASSPGQMNPYEQYF.

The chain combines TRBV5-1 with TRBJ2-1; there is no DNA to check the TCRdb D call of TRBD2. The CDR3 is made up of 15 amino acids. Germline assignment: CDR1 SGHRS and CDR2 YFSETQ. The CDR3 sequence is CASSQLAGGPSEQFF.

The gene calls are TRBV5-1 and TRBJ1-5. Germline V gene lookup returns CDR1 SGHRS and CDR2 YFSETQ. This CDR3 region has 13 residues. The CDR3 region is CASSLGRNQPQHF.

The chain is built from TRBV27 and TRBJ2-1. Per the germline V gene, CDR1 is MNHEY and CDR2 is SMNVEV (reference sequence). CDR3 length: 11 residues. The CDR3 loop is CASSFYNEQFF.

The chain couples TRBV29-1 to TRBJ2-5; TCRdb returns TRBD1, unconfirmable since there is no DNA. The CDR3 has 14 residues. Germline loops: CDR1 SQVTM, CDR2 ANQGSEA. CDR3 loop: CSVPDRGSRETQYF. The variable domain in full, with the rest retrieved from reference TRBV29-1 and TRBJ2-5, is SAVISQKPSRDICQRGTSLTIQCQVDSQVTMMFWYRQQPGQSLTLIATANQGSEATYESGFVIDKFPISRPNLTFSTLTVSNMSPEDSSIYLCSVPDRGSRETQYFGPGTRLLVL.

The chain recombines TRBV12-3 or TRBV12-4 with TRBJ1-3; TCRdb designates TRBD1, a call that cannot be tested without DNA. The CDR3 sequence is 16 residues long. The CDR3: CASTKGGQGYGNTIYF.

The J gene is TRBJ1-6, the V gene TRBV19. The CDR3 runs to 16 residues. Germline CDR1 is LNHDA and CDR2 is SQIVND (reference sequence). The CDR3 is CASSIWAGFMNSPLHF.

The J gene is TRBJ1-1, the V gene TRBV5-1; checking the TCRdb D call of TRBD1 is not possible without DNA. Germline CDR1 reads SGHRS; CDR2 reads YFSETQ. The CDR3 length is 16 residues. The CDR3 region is CASSLWGTGGFQRAFF.

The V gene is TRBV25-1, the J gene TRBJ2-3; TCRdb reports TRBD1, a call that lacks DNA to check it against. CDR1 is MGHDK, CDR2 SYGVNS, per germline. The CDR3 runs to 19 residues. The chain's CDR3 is CASSDDPLIAGARTDTQYF.

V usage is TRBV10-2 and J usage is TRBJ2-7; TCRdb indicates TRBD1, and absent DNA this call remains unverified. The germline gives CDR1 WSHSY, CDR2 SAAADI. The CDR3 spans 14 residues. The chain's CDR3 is CASSDTGLPYEQYF.

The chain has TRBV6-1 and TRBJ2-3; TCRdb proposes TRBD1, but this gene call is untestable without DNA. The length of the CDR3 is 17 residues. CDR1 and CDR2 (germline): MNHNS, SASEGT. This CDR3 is CASSPRGGLKLTDTQYF.

The CDR3: CSAPGLGQETQYF. This sequence joins TRBV20-1 and TRBJ2-5; TCRdb gives TRBD1 as the D gene, but with no DNA this cannot be confirmed. The CDR3 length is 13 residues. Germline CDR1 is DFQATT and CDR2 is SNEGSKA (reference sequence).

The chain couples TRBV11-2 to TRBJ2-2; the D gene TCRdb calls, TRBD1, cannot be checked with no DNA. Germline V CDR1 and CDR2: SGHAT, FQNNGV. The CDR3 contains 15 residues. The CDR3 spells CASSLEGGGTGELFF. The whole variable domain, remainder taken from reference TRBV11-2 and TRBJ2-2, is EAGVAQSPRYKIIEKRQSVAFWCNPISGHATLYWYQQILGQGPKLLIQFQNNGVVDDSQLPKDRFSAERLKGVDSTLKIQPAKLEDSAVYLCASSLEGGGTGELFFGEGSRLTVL.

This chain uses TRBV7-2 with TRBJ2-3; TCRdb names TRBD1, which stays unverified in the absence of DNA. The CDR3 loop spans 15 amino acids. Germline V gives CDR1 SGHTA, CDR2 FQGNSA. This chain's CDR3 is CASSLVKSGGDTQYF. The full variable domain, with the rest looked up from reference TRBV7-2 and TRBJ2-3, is GAGVSQSPSNKVTEKGKDVELRCDPISGHTALYWYRQSLGQGLEFLIYFQGNSAPDKSGLPSDRFSAERTGGSVSTLTIQRTQQEDSAVYLCASSLVKSGGDTQYFGPGTRLTVL.

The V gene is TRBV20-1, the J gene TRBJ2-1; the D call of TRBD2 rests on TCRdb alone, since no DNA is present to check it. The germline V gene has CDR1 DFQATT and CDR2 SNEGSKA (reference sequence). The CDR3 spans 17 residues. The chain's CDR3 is CSAPLGTSGGPYNEQFF.

CDR3: CSARDRTSGGRTDTQYF. The chain uses TRBV20-1 and TRBJ2-3; TCRdb reports TRBD2, a call that lacks DNA to check it against. Germline CDR1 is DFQATT and CDR2 is SNEGSKA (reference sequence). The CDR3 is 17 amino acids.

The CDR3 here is CSVSNGANYGYTF. This rearrangement joins TRBV29-1 to TRBJ1-2. Germline CDR1 reads SQVTM; CDR2 reads ANQGSEA. This CDR3 comprises 13 residues.

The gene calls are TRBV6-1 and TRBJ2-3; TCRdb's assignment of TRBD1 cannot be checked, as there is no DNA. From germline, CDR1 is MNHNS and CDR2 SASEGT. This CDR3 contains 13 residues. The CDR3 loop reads CASSGQGRDTQYF.

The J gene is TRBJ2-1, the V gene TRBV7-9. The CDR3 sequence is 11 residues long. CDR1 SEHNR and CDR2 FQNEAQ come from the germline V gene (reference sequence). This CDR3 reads CASSLSNEQFF. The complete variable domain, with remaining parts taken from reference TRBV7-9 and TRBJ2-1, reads DTGVSQNPRHKITKRGQNVTFRCDPISEHNRLYWYRQTLGQGPEFLTYFQNEAQLEKSRLLSDRFSAERPKGSFSTLEIQRTEQGDSAMYLCASSLSNEQFFGPGTRLTVL.

The CDR3 protein is CASSQGTGPRNEQFF. This chain joins TRBV3-1 and TRBJ2-1; TCRdb outputs TRBD1, but without DNA this stays unchecked. The length of the CDR3 is 15 residues. Germline loops: CDR1 LGHDT, CDR2 YNNKEL (reference sequence).

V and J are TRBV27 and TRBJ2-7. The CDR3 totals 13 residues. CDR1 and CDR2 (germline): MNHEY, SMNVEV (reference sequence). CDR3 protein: CASSNRISYEQYF.

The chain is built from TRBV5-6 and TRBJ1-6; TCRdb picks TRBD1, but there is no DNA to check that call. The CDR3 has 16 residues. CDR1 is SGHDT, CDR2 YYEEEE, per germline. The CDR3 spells CASTLNRDLYNSPLHF.

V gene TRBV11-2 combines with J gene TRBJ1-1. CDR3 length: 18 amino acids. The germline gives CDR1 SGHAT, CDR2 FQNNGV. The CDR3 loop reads CASSPGRGRKILDTEAFF.

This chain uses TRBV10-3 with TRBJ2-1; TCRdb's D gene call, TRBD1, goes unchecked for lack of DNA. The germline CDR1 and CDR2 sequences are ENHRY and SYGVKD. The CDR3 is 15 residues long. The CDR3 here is CAISVGQGSSNEQFF.

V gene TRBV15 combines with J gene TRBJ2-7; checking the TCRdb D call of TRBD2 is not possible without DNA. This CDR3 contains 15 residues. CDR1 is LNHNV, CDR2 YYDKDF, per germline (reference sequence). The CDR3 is CATSNPGTSVYEQYF. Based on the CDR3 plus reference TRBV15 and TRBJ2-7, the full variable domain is DAMVIQNPRYQVTQFGKPVTLSCSQTLNHNVMYWYQQKSSQAPKLLFHYYDKDFNNEADTPDNFQSRRPNTSFCFLDIRSPGLGDTAMYLCATSNPGTSVYEQYFGPGTRLTVT.